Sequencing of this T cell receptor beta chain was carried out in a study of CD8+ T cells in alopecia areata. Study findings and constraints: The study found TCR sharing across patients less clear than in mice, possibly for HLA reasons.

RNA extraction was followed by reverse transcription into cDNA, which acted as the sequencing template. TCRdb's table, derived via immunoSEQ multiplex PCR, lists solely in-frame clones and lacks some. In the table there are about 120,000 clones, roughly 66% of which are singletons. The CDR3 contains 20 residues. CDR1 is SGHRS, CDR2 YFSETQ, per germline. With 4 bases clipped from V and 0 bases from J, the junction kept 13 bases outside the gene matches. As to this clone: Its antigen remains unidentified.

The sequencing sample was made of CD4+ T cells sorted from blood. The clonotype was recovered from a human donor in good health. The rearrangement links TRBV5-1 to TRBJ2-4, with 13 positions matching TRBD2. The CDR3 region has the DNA TGCGCCAGCAGCGAGACTAGCGGGGGGCGAATAACGCTAGCCAAAAACATTCAGTACTTC. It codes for CASSETSGGRITLAKNIQYF.